A selection of T cell receptor beta chains follows, all from one sample in a study of beta chain features in type 1 diabetes. The assay was immunoSEQ multiplex PCR, and TCRdb's table has in-frame clones only and misses some. This table has around 400,000 clones, about 16% appearing once. The sequencing sample was made of naive CD4+ T cells from blood. The receptors derive from a woman aged 18-29 years in good health. The CDR3 runs from the conserved cysteine through the conserved F or W. Size values are once, few and many counts, or a class for expanded clones, and some rows have none.

TRBV29-1	NA	TRBJ1-1	CSVVGALLNTEAFF
TRBV25-1	once	TRBJ1-1	CASAPQGIPEAFF
TRBV28	NA	TRBJ1-2	CASSLTGLYGYTF
TRBV30	NA	TRBJ2-5	CAWTTGMGETQYF
TRBV7-9	NA	TRBJ2-7	CASSTGLAGGEQYF
TRBV30	few	TRBJ1-5	CAWSSGVNQPQHF
TRBV5-1	NA	TRBJ2-5	CASSLRLAGRETQYF
TRBV4-1	few	TRBJ1-1	CASSHQDSLNTEAFF
TRBV5-4	NA	TRBJ1-1	CASSGRDRVSTEAFF
TRBV28	few	TRBJ1-5	CASSYLEQVTQPQHF
TRBV18	NA	TRBJ1-5	CASSPPGVSQPQHF
TRBV7-2	NA	TRBJ2-7	CASSLVAPSYEQYF
TRBV7-9	NA	TRBJ2-7	CASSLWTGVSYEQYF
TRBV29-1	NA	TRBJ2-1	CSVVGRDEQFF
TRBV4-1	NA	TRBJ2-3	CASSQVGRERRNTQYF
TRBV4-3	NA	TRBJ2-3	CASSTTVTDTQYF
TRBV27	NA	TRBJ1-5	CATLPDRGLRNQPQHF
TRBV5-4	NA	TRBJ1-1	CASSLSGVNTEAFF
TRBV7-9	NA	TRBJ2-1	CASSLVTGRYNEQFF
TRBV6-5	few	TRBJ1-2	CASRSTGVGYGYTF
TRBV5-1	NA	TRBJ1-1	CASSQGQRVGTFF
TRBV9	few	TRBJ1-1	CASSVEQGWRDTEAFF
TRBV29-1	NA	TRBJ1-2	CSVDRGADRSNYGYTF
TRBV28	NA	TRBJ2-4	CASNTGTSNIQYF
TRBV7-2	NA	TRBJ2-1	CASSPWDSPYNEQFF
TRBV4-1	once	TRBJ2-1	CASSQVRGFSYNEQFF
TRBV28	few	TRBJ2-1	CASSTSGRGNEQFF
TRBV18	few	TRBJ2-7	CASSPRGVMGYEQYF
TRBV28	NA	TRBJ2-7	CASSSHPGTGSSEQYF
TRBV9	NA	TRBJ2-5	CASSPSRGAQETQYF
TRBV29-1	few	TRBJ1-5	CSVAGGNSNQPQHF
TRBV6-5	NA	TRBJ2-2	CASGLAGGTGELFF
TRBV5-1	few	TRBJ2-7	CASSQITGGSSYEQYF
TRBV29-1	few	TRBJ2-7	CSVLPLAHSYEQYF
TRBV30	few	TRBJ1-5	CAWSWQGYNNQPQHF
TRBV5-6	NA	TRBJ2-5	CASTSTGSQETQYF
TRBV29-1	NA	TRBJ1-1	CSVGRVNTEAFF
TRBV2	NA	TRBJ2-7	CASSAARGSYEQYF
TRBV18	few	TRBJ2-7	CASSPSRGQRYEQYF
TRBV15	NA	TRBJ1-5	CATSRGDRGHLGQPQHF
TRBV7-9	NA	TRBJ2-1	CASSSLLAGGLDEQFF
TRBV27	NA	TRBJ2-1	CASSQRGGRYDEQFF
TRBV7-2	few	TRBJ2-3	CASSSDRAADTQYF
TRBV5-1	few	TRBJ2-1	CASSLRQGGTYNEQFF
TRBV6-6	few	TRBJ2-4	CASTVGQNIQYF